Included here is one TCR beta chain sequence, with context. As yet, its antigen is unknown. Each sample's TCRbeta library yielded on average approximately 41,000 productive templates. Method: immunoSEQ multiplex PCR; TCRdb's copy keeps in-frame clones and lacks some. The table has tens of thousands of clones, more than 75% seen once; the top ten hold over 9.5%. The sample belongs to a study of STAT3 mutations in large granular lymphocyte leukemia. Study outcomes and limitations: Clonal expansion was inferred from samples taken at other timepoints. In T-cell large granular lymphocyte leukemia, about half of patients showed multiple immunodominant subclonotypes. TCR clonotype switching after therapy occurred in about 30% of the 18 patients.

Germline V CDR1 and CDR2: SGHRS, YFSETQ. This CDR3 has 17 residues. Losses at the gene ends were 5 bases for V and 3 bases for J; bases not matched to a gene: 12. The origin of this receptor is a man aged 55 to 70 with T-cell large granular lymphocyte leukemia. Some clones in this sample may be carry-over from other donors' samples. Sequenced input: peripheral blood mononuclear cells. This sequence joins TRBV5-1 and TRBJ2-2, with TRBD1 identical over 8 bases. The CDR3 DNA reads as TGCGCCAGCAGATCTAACCGGGACAGGACATACACCGGGGAGCTGTTTTTT. Amino acid sequence: CASRSNRDRTYTGELFF.